These 25 T cell receptor beta chains were sequenced from one sample in a study of blood T cell repertoires in COVID-19. Repertoires were generated with immunoSEQ multiplex PCR, while TCRdb's copy carries only in-frame clones and drops some. This sample has 75,000 to 100,000 clones, with more than 75% found just once. The sequenced sample was peripheral blood. The receptors were sampled from a woman aged 80 or over with acute or convalescent COVID-19.

The V gene is TRBV6-5, the J gene TRBJ2-2; TRBD1 agrees at 7 bases. V lost 5 bases to trimming and J lost 3 bases; unmatched junction nucleotides: 6. This CDR3 is built from 15 residues. CDR1 is MNHEY, CDR2 SVGAGI, per germline. The CDR3 sequence is CASSLRQGYTGELFF. The CDR3 region has the DNA TGTGCCAGCAGTCTCAGACAGGGTTACACCGGGGAGCTGTTTTTT.

This sequence joins TRBV2 and TRBJ2-3; 7 bases align to TRBD1. CDR3 length: 14 amino acids. The germline CDR1 and CDR2 sequences are SNHLY and FYNNEI. V shed 4 bases, J shed 2 bases, and the junction held 3 bases outside the gene matches. The CDR3 loop is CASSGTGSTDTQYF. The CDR3 bases are TGTGCCAGCAGTGGGACAGGCTCCACAGATACGCAGTATTTT.

This rearrangement joins TRBV9 to TRBJ1-1; TRBD1 aligns across 8 bases. The CDR3 runs 15 residues. Germline CDR1 is SGDLS and CDR2 is YYNGEE. J lost 4 bases, V lost 2 bases, and 7 bases had no gene match. CDR3 protein: CASSVEGQGITEAFF. DNA for the CDR3: TGTGCCAGCAGCGTGGAAGGACAGGGTATCACTGAAGCTTTCTTT. Full variable domain (missing parts from reference TRBV9 and TRBJ1-1): DSGVTQTPKHLITATGQRVTLRCSPRSGDLSVYWYQQSLDQGLQFLIQYYNGEERAKGNILERFSAQQFPDLHSELNLSSLELGDSALYFCASSVEGQGITEAFFGQGTRLTVV.

J is TRBJ1-6 and V is TRBV6-5, with 8 nucleotides matching TRBD1. The germline gives CDR1 MNHEY, CDR2 SVGAGI. The CDR3 is made up of 14 amino acids. With 4 bases clipped from V and 9 bases from J, the junction kept 5 bases outside the gene matches. The CDR3 sequence: CASSFRDRSSPLHF. The CDR3 nucleotides read TGTGCCAGCAGTTTCCGGGACAGGAGTTCACCCCTCCACTTT.

The chain combines TRBV5-1 with TRBJ2-2; the match to TRBD2 covers 9 bases. Trimming took 1 base from V and 5 from J; bases not matched to a gene: 6. The CDR3 has 16 residues. CDR1 and CDR2 from the germline V gene are SGHRS and YFSETQ. The CDR3 sequence: CASSLLAGGTTGELFF. CDR3 DNA: TGCGCCAGCAGCTTGTTGGCGGGAGGGACTACCGGGGAGCTGTTTTTT.

This chain joins TRBV6-2 or TRBV6-3 and TRBJ2-1, with 15 bases lining up with TRBD2. V dropped 2 bases and J dropped 9; count of bases not matched to a gene: 8. Per the germline V gene, CDR1 is MNHEY and CDR2 is SVGEGT. The CDR3 contains 17 residues. The CDR3 region has the DNA TGTGCCAGCAGTTACGCCAAAGGACTAGCGGGGGGGAGTGAGCAGTTCTTC. Amino acid sequence: CASSYAKGLAGGSEQFF.

V usage is TRBV5-6 and J usage is TRBJ2-7; D may be TRBD1 (6 bases). The CDR3 runs to 14 residues. With 3 bases removed from V and 3 bases from J, the gap between germline ends came to 13 bases. CDR1 and CDR2 (germline): SGHDT, YYEEEE. In nucleotides, the CDR3 is TGTGCCAGCAGCTACACAGGACAGCACTACGAGCAGTACTTC. Translating it yields CASSYTGQHYEQYF.

The chain is built from TRBV12-3 or TRBV12-4 and TRBJ1-2; 7 bases align to TRBD1. This CDR3 spans 13 amino acids. Trimming took 6 bases from V and 7 from J; bases not matched to a gene: 8. The CDR3 is CASSQEEGAGYTF. CDR3 in DNA: TGTGCCAGCAGCCAAGAGGAGGGGGCTGGCTACACCTTC.

The chain has TRBV30 and TRBJ1-2, with 7 bases that match TRBD1. Germline V gives CDR1 GTSNPN, CDR2 SVGIG (reference sequence). Trimming at V came to 6 bases and at J to 6 bases, leaving 7 bases not matched to a gene. The CDR3 has 12 residues. The CDR3 DNA reads as TGTGCCTGCCTCCCGACAGGGAATGGCTACACCTTC. Amino acids: CACLPTGNGYTF.

The chain combines TRBV19 with TRBJ1-6, with D unresolved. This CDR3 comprises 14 residues. V was cut by 1 base and J by 9 bases, with 10 bases left in between. The germline gives CDR1 LNHDA, CDR2 SQIVND (reference sequence). The CDR3 loop reads CASSIAVDGSPLHF. CDR3 in DNA: TGTGCCAGTAGTATAGCTGTAGATGGTTCACCCCTCCACTTT.

The rearrangement joins TRBV10-3 to TRBJ1-2; D uncertain. Trimming removed 3 bases at V and 0 bases at J, with 8 bases between. The CDR3 is 14 residues long. Germline CDR1 reads ENHRY; CDR2 reads SYGVKD. CDR3 nucleotide sequence: TGTGCCATCAGTGAAAGCGGACCTAACTATGGCTACACCTTC. Residues: CAISESGPNYGYTF.

This clone showed up just a few times. This chain connects TRBV7-9 to TRBJ1-5, with D maybe TRBD1 (6 bases). Germline assignment: CDR1 SEHNR and CDR2 FQNEAQ (reference sequence). The CDR3 loop spans 13 amino acids. V dropped 5 bases and J dropped 6 bases, with 11 bases sitting between them. The CDR3: CASSPAQGQPQHF. CDR3 coding DNA: TGTGCCAGCAGCCCCGCACAGGGTCAGCCCCAGCATTTT.

The chain couples TRBV19 to TRBJ1-2; unclear D gene. V was cut by 7 bases and J by 2 bases, with 14 bases left in between. The germline CDR1 and CDR2 sequences are LNHDA and SQIVND (reference sequence). The CDR3 is 14 residues long. The CDR3 DNA reads as TGTGCCAGTACCGTAGTTCATTTGAACTATGGCTACACCTTC. This encodes CASTVVHLNYGYTF.

The chain's CDR3 is CASSSGTLNQPQHF. CDR3 DNA: TGTGCCAGCAGCTCCGGGACACTTAATCAGCCCCAGCATTTT. The rearrangement joins TRBV2 to TRBJ1-5, with D perhaps TRBD1 (6 bases). V dropped 6 bases and J dropped 4 bases, with 13 bases sitting between them. Per the germline V gene, CDR1 is SNHLY and CDR2 is FYNNEI. The CDR3 is 14 amino acids.

In its sample, this clone was seen once. The chain recombines TRBV6-1 with TRBJ2-3; the D gene is possibly TRBD1 (5 bases). This CDR3 is built from 16 residues. Germline V lookup: CDR1 MNHNS, CDR2 SASEGT. V lost 1 base, J lost 0 bases, and 11 bases lay in between. DNA of the CDR3: TGTGCCAGCAGTGAAGGATACAGGATTAGCACAGATACGCAGTATTTT. Translation gives CASSEGYRISTDTQYF.

The V and J genes are TRBV6-5 and TRBJ1-4, with D tentatively TRBD1 (6 bases). V was cut by 6 bases and J by 7 bases, with 18 bases left in between. The CDR3 is 15 amino acids. The germline gives CDR1 MNHEY, CDR2 SVGAGI. The CDR3 protein is CASRQRGGGSEKLFF. The CDR3 nucleotides are TGTGCCAGCAGACAAAGGGGGGGAGGGAGTGAAAAACTGTTTTTT.

This clone was picked up a small number of times. This chain joins TRBV28 and TRBJ2-4; tentatively, D is TRBD2 (5 bases). V lost 5 bases and J 3 bases, leaving 17 bases between the germline ends. This CDR3 is 16 amino acids long. Germline V gene sequence: CDR1 MDHEN, CDR2 SYDVKM. CDR3 amino acids: CASSPGGSVVKNIQYF. CDR3 nucleotide sequence: TGTGCCAGCAGTCCCGGAGGCAGCGTAGTCAAAAACATTCAGTACTTC.

V is TRBV25-1 and J is TRBJ1-6; tentatively, D is TRBD1 (6 bases). Germline CDR1 reads MGHDK; CDR2 reads SYGVNS. Trimming stripped 6 bases from V and 5 bases from J, with 11 bases between. The CDR3 consists of 14 residues. In nucleotides, the CDR3 is TGTGCCAGCAGGGGCGGACAGAATAATTCACCCCTCCACTTT. The encoded protein is CASRGGQNNSPLHF. Using reference TRBV25-1 and TRBJ1-6 for the parts outside the CDR3, the full variable domain is EADIYQTPRYLVIGTGKKITLECSQTMGHDKMYWYQQDPGMELHLIHYSYGVNSTEKGDLSSESTVSRIRTEHFPLTLESARPSHTSQYLCASRGGQNNSPLHFGNGTRLTVT.

The V call is TRBV3-1 (or the pseudogene TRBV3-2), the J call TRBJ1-2, with 7 positions matching TRBD1. Germline lookup yields CDR1 LGHDT and CDR2 YNNKEL (reference sequence). This CDR3 spans 19 amino acids. V shed 0 bases, J shed 0 bases, and the junction held 13 bases outside the gene matches. CDR3 sequence: CASSQESFPGQSANYGYTF. The CDR3 coding sequence is TGTGCCAGCAGCCAAGAAAGTTTTCCGGGACAGTCAGCTAACTATGGCTACACCTTC.

This clone was detected only once. V and J are TRBV2 and TRBJ1-1; a weak D match, TRBD1 (5 bases). The CDR3 is made up of 13 amino acids. Germline V gene sequence: CDR1 SNHLY, CDR2 FYNNEI. With 4 bases removed from V and 0 bases from J, the gap between germline ends came to 6 bases. CDR3 loop: CASSVQVNTEAFF. Here the CDR3 DNA reads TGTGCCAGCAGTGTACAGGTGAACACTGAAGCTTTCTTT.

This clone was picked up one time. V gene TRBV9 combines with J gene TRBJ2-1, with no clear D. This CDR3 contains 12 residues. V lost 4 bases to trimming and J lost 5 bases, with 7 bases between them. The germline gives CDR1 SGDLS, CDR2 YYNGEE. The CDR3: CASSIRDNEQFF. CDR3 DNA sequence: TGTGCCAGCAGCATCCGGGACAATGAGCAGTTCTTC.

The gene calls are TRBV15 and TRBJ2-2, with a tentative D call TRBD1 (6 bases). V lost 0 bases and J 5 bases, leaving 13 bases between the germline ends. Germline V lookup: CDR1 LNHNV, CDR2 YYDKDF (reference sequence). This CDR3 has 16 residues. Here the CDR3 DNA reads TGTGCCACCAGCAGAGATCTACAGGGAAGGACCGGGGAGCTGTTTTTT. This encodes CATSRDLQGRTGELFF.

The chain couples TRBV19 to TRBJ2-1; no reliable D call. The CDR3 consists of 12 residues. The germline CDR1 and CDR2 sequences are LNHDA and SQIVND (reference sequence). The V end was cut by 5 bases, the J end by 5 bases, with 7 bases between. CDR3: CASSRVDNEQFF. The CDR3 nucleotides read TGTGCCAGTAGTCGCGTCGACAATGAGCAGTTCTTC.

V gene TRBV2 combines with J gene TRBJ2-4, with 7 bases identical to TRBD2. This CDR3 is built from 17 residues. CDR1 and CDR2 (germline): SNHLY, FYNNEI. Unmatched junction bases numbered 12, after V lost 7 bases and J lost 0 bases. As DNA, the CDR3 is TGTGCCAGCACCTACCACCGGGGGACTATAGCCAAAAACATTCAGTACTTC. It codes for CASTYHRGTIAKNIQYF.

The V and J genes are TRBV29-1 and TRBJ2-3; 11 positions match TRBD2. The CDR3 runs to 17 residues. The germline V gene encodes CDR1 SQVTM and CDR2 ANQGSEA. V shed 6 bases and J 2 bases; nucleotides not matched to a gene: 13. The CDR3 loop reads CSVQPGGTSGLTDTQYF. The CDR3 DNA sequence: TGCAGCGTCCAACCTGGGGGGACTAGCGGCCTCACAGATACGCAGTATTTT.